This TCR beta chain was obtained from a study of cytomegalovirus exposure and HLA in healthy donors. About the study: Counted in an early data release were about 86 million unique TCRs from HLA-typed donors.

A multiplex PCR was run with 60 Vbeta primers and 13 Jbeta primers. Produced via immunoSEQ multiplex PCR; TCRdb's table is partial and in-frame only. The sample lists about 150,000 clones, roughly 66% seen once, with 1.5% to 2% in the top ten. Germline V lookup: CDR1 KGHSH, CDR2 LQKENI. The CDR3 is 15 amino acids. After removal of 5 bases from V and 7 bases from J, the junction contained 6 bases not matched to a gene. Sequenced sample: PBMCs. The J gene is TRBJ1-6, the V gene TRBV18; TRBD1 agrees at 9 bases. The clonotype originates from a woman aged 18-35 years in good health and CMV-seronegative. CDR3 DNA sequence: TGTGCCAGCTCAACCGAGGGGACAGGGAATTCACCCCTCCACTTT. Translating gives CASSTEGTGNSPLHF.